This T cell receptor beta chain was profiled in a study of blood T cell repertoires in COVID-19. Germline V gives CDR1 LNHNV, CDR2 YYDKDF (reference sequence). Trimming removed 8 bases at V and 3 bases at J, with 13 bases between. This CDR3 contains 13 residues. Measured with immunoSEQ multiplex PCR; TCRdb has only the in-frame clones, and not every one. The sample shows roughly 160,000 clones, approximately 83% of them seen only once. The chain carries TRBV15 and TRBJ1-2; TRBD1 is a possible D gene (6 bases). The specimen was peripheral blood. This clonotype was obtained from a man aged 60 to 69 with acute or convalescent COVID-19. The CDR3 sequence is CATRGGGDYGYTF. Written as DNA, the CDR3 is TGTGCCACCCGCGGGGGCGGGGACTATGGCTACACCTTC.